This T cell receptor beta chain comes out of a study of post-analysis software for immune sequencing data. The wider study: Relapsing-remitting, secondary progressive and progressive-relapsing courses of multiple sclerosis were included.

V gave up 5 bases and J gave up 0 bases, with 4 bases separating them. The V gene's germline CDR1 is DFQATT and CDR2 SNEGSKA (reference sequence). This CDR3 has 11 residues. Tagging with unique molecular identifiers was a feature of the TCR beta cDNA libraries. Around 500,000 cDNA molecules came from 1 to 10 million T cells. TCRdb used MiXCR to reprocess the PCR reads, holding one entry per CDR3 protein. The sample has 180,000 or so distinct CDR3 sequences, around 29% seen once; the top ten hold nearly 3.5%. Findings and caveats of the study: Under F measure analysis, samples from one preparation batch co-clustered strongly. Controls' normalized Chao1 diversity significantly exceeded that of multiple sclerosis patients. Roughly five TRBV segments, including TRBV5-6, TRBV5-1 and TRBV20-1, were more frequent in patients than controls.

As regards this clonotype: As yet, its antigen is unknown.

The receptor was derived from a girl younger than 18 with multiple sclerosis. The chain is built from TRBV20-1 and TRBJ1-1; the D is unclear. The sample comprised blood. The CDR3: CSALLNTEAFF. The CDR3, as DNA: TGCAGTGCTCTACTGAACACTGAAGCTTTCTTT.